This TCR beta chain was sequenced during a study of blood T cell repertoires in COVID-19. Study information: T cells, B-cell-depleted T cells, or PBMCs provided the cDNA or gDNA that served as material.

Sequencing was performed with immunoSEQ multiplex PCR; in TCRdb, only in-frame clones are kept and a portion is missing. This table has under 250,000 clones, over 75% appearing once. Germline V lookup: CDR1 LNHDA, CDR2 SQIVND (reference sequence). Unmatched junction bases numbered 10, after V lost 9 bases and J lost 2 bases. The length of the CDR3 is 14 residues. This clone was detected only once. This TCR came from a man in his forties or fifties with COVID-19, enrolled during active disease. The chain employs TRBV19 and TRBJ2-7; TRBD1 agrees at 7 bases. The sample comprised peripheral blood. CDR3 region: CASRSTGLTYEQYF. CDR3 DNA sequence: TGTGCCAGCCGGTCGACAGGGCTCACCTACGAGCAGTACTTC.